This T cell receptor (beta chain) was profiled in a study of blood T cell repertoires in COVID-19. Turning to the study itself: Collection of acute and convalescent COVID-19 samples took place in the United States, Italy and Spain. T cells, B-cell-depleted T cells, or PBMCs supplied cDNA or gDNA.

Authors' processing steps: Nucleated cell counts were estimated from reference gene primer amplification. Clones were read by immunoSEQ multiplex PCR, and TCRdb kept only the in-frame ones, dropping some. That table is the source of V, J and clone size, and D and trimming were worked out from the DNA. This table has about 300,000 clones, approximately 88% appearing once. The V gene end was trimmed by 5 bases and the J gene end by 7 bases; junction bases not matched to a gene: 10. CDR1 is LGHNT and CDR2 is FRNRAP in the germline V gene. The CDR3 loop spans 14 amino acids. This sequence was found in a woman between 25 and 40 years old who had recovered from COVID-19. The sequenced sample was peripheral blood. The chain employs TRBV12-5 and TRBJ1-2, with 7 bases matching TRBD1. The CDR3, as DNA: TGTGCTAGTGGTCTAATGACAGGGCTCGGTGGCTACACCTTC. Translating it yields CASGLMTGLGGYTF. Using reference TRBV12-5 and TRBJ1-2 for the parts outside the CDR3, the full variable domain is DARVTQTPRHKVTEMGQEVTMRCQPILGHNTVFWYRQTMMQGLELLAYFRNRAPLDDSGMPKDRFSAEMPDATLATLKIQPSEPRDSAVYFCASGLMTGLGGYTFGSGTRLTVV.